The T cell receptor beta chain under discussion was sequenced for a study of blood T cell repertoires in COVID-19. Study-wide background: T cells, B-cell-depleted T cells, or PBMCs supplied cDNA or gDNA.

CDR1 MGHRA and CDR2 YSYEKL come from the germline V gene. The trim removed 1 base at V and 5 bases at J, leaving 13 bases unmatched. The CDR3 extends over 17 amino acids. In the study's own analysis: Quantification of nucleated cells was approximated via reference gene primer amplification. TCRdb's copy holds only in-frame clones and misses some; the assay was immunoSEQ multiplex PCR. V, J and clone size reflect that table, while D and trimming were determined from the DNA. There are 25,000 to 35,000 clones in the sample; roughly nine tenths occur only once, and over 8.5% lies in the top ten. The material sequenced was peripheral blood. V gene TRBV4-1 combines with J gene TRBJ2-7, with TRBD1 matching over 8 bases. The receptor comes from a human donor in a cohort sampled during active COVID-19. The DNA of the CDR3 is TGCGCCAGCAGCCAAGGTCCGACCGGGACAGGAGGCAACGAGCAGTACTTC. Translated, it gives CASSQGPTGTGGNEQYF.